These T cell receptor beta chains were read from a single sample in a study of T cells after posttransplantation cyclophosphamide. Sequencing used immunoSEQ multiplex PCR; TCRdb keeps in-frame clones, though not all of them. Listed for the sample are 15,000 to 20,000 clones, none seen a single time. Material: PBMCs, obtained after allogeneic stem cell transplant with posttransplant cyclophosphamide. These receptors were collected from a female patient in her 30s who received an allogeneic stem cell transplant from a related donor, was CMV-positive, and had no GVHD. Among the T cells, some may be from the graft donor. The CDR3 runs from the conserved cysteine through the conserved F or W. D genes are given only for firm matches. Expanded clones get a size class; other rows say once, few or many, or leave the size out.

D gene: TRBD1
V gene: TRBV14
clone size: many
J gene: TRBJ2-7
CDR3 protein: CASSQDYRWRQGGGYEQYF
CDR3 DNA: TGTGCCAGCAGCCAAGATTATCGTTGGAGACAGGGTGGCGGATACGAGCAGTACTTC

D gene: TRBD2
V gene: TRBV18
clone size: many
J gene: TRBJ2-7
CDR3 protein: CASSPLAGVANEQYF
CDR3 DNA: TGTGCCAGCTCACCGCTAGCGGGAGTAGCGAACGAGCAGTACTTC

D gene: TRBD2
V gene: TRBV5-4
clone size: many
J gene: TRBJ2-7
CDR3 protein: CASSKGGRDKEQYF
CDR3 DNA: TGTGCCAGTTCCAAGGGCGGGAGGGATAAAGAGCAGTACTTC

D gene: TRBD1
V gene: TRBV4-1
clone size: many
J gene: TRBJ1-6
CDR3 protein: CASRSINRGNNSPLHF
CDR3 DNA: TGCGCCAGCAGATCCATCAACAGGGGTAACAATTCACCCCTCCACTTT

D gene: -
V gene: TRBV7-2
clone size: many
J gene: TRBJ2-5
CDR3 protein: CASSFGGAQGQETQYF
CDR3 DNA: TGTGCCAGCAGCTTCGGCGGTGCACAGGGTCAAGAGACCCAGTACTTC

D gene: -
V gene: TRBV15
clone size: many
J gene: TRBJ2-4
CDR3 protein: CATNRDLRNRGNIQYF
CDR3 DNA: TGTGCCACCAACAGAGATTTGCGGAACCGGGGAAACATTCAGTACTTC

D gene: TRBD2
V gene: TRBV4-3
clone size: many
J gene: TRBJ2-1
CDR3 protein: CASSRGLAGNSYNEQFF
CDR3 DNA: TGCGCCAGCAGCCGGGGACTAGCGGGAAACTCCTACAATGAGCAGTTCTTC

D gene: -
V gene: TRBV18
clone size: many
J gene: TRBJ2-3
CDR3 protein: CASSPRGATDTQYF
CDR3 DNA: TGTGCCAGCTCACCCAGGGGAGCAACAGATACGCAGTATTTT

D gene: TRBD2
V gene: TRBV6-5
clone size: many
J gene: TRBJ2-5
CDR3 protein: CASSTGGETQYF
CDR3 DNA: TGTGCCAGCAGTACGGGAGGAGAGACCCAGTACTTC

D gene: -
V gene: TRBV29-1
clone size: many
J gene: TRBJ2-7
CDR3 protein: CSVGGGRTYEQYF
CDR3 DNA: TGCAGCGTCGGGGGAGGTCGCACCTACGAGCAGTACTTC

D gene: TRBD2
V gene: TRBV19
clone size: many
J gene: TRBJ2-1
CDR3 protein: CASSIDLAGGRDEQFF
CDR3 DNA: TGTGCCAGTAGTATAGATTTAGCGGGAGGGCGCGATGAGCAGTTCTTC

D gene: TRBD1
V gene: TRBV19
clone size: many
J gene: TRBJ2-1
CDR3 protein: CASSRGTGVNEQFF
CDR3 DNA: TGTGCCAGTAGTCGTGGGACAGGGGTCAATGAGCAGTTCTTC

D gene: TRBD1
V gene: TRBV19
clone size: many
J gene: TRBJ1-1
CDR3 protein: CASREGQSNTEAFF
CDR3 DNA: TGTGCCAGTAGGGAGGGACAGTCGAACACTGAAGCTTTCTTT

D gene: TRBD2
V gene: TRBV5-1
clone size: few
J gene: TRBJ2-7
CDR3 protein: CASSRGGHLSSYEQYF
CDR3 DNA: TGCGCCAGCAGCCGGGGGGGACACCTGAGCTCCTACGAGCAGTACTTC

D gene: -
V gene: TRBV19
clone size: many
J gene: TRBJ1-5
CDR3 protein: CASTRRAGQPQHF
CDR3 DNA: TGTGCCAGTACTCGCAGGGCAGGGCAGCCCCAGCATTTT

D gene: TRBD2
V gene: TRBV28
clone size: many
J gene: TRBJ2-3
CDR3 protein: CASSFPGTSDTQYF
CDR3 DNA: TGTGCCAGCAGTTTCCCCGGGACTAGCGATACGCAGTATTTT

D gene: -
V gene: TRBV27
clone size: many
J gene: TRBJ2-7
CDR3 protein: CASSTNPDNHHEQYF
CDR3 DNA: TGTGCCAGCAGTACGAACCCGGACAATCACCACGAGCAGTACTTC

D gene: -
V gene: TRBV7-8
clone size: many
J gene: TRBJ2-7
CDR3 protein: CASSLAGRVAVF
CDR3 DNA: TGTGCCAGCAGCTTAGCCGGTCGAGTAGCGGTTTTC

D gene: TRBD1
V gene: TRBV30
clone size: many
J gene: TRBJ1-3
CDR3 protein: CAWSLTGARNTIYF
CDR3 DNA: TGTGCCTGGAGTTTGACAGGGGCAAGAAACACCATATATTTT

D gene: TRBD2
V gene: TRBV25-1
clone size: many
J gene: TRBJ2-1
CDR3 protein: CASSDLLGGRAREEQFF
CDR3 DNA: TGTGCCAGCAGTGATCTCCTCGGCGGGAGGGCCCGGGAAGAGCAGTTCTTC

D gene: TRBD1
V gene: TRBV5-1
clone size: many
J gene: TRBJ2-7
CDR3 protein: CASSLRDRPYEQYF
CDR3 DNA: TGCGCCAGCAGCCTCCGGGACAGGCCCTACGAGCAGTACTTC

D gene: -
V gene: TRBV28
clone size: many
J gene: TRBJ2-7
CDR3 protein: CASSLMVELREQYF
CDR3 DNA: TGTGCCAGCAGTTTAATGGTGGAATTGAGGGAGCAGTACTTC

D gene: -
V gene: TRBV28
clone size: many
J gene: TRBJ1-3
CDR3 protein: CASSLLGGRGNTIYF
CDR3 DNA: TGTGCCAGCAGTTTATTGGGCGGGAGGGGAAACACCATATATTTT

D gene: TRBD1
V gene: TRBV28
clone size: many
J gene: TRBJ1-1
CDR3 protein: CASSLPGQGARRTEAFF
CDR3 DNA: TGTGCCAGCAGTTTACCGGGACAGGGGGCAAGGAGGACTGAAGCTTTCTTT

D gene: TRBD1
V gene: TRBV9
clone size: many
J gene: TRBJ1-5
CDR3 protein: CASRLGQGDYSNQPQHF
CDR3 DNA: TGTGCCAGCAGACTCGGACAGGGAGATTATAGCAATCAGCCCCAGCATTTT

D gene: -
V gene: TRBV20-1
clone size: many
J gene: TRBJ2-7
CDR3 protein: CSAGQLDEQYF
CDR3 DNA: TGCAGTGCTGGACAGTTAGACGAGCAGTACTTC

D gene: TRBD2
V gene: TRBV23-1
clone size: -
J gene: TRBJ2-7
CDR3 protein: CASSQSSGTRTYEQYF
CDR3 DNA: TGCGCCAGCAGTCAGTCTAGCGGGACTAGAACCTACGAGCAGTACTTC

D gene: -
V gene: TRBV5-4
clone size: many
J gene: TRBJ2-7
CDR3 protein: CASSPLTGSYEQYF
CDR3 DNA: TGTGCCAGCTCACCCTTAACAGGCTCCTACGAGCAGTACTTC

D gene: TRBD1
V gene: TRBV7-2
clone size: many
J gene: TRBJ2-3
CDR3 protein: CASSLVPHRGLGTDTQYF
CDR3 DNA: TGTGCCAGCAGCTTAGTACCCCACAGGGGGCTAGGCACAGATACGCAGTATTTT

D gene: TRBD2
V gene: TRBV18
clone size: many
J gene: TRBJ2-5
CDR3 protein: CASSFGAGTTIQETQYF
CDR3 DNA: TGTGCCAGCTCCTTTGGGGCCGGGACTACAATCCAAGAGACCCAGTACTTC

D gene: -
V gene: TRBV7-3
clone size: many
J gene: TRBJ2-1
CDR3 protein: CASSLGQPNEQFF
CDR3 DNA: TGTGCCAGCAGCTTAGGGCAGCCCAATGAGCAGTTCTTC

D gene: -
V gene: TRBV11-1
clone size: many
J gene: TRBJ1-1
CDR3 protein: CASSPLTGMNTEAFF
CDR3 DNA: TGTGCCAGCAGCCCACTGACGGGTATGAACACTGAAGCTTTCTTT

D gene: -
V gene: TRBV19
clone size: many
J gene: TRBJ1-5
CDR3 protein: CASRTTQNQPQHF
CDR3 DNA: TGTGCCAGTAGGACGACACAGAATCAGCCCCAGCATTTT

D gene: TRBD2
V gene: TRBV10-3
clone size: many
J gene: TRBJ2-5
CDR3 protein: CAISEGLAGVQETQYF
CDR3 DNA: TGTGCCATCAGTGAAGGGTTAGCGGGAGTCCAAGAGACCCAGTACTTC

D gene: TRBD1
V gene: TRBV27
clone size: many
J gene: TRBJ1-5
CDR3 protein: CASKHRGTGVWNQPQHF
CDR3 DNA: TGTGCCAGTAAACACCGGGGGACAGGGGTTTGGAATCAGCCCCAGCATTTT

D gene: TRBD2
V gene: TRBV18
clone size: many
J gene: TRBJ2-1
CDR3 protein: CASSRSGTSSYNEQFF
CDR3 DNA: TGTGCCAGCTCCCGCTCGGGGACTAGCTCCTACAATGAGCAGTTCTTC

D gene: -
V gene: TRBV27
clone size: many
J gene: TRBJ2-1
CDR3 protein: CASSLYNEQFF
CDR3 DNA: TGTGCCAGCAGCCTCTACAATGAGCAGTTCTTC

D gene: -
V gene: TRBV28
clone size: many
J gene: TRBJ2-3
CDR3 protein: CASSPPDSGGTDTQYF
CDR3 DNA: TGTGCCAGCAGCCCCCCGGACAGCGGGGGCACAGATACGCAGTATTTT

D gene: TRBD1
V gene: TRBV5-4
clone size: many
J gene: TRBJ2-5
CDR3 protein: CASSPKGGFTETQYF
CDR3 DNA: TGTGCCAGCAGCCCCAAAGGGGGCTTTACGGAGACCCAGTACTTC

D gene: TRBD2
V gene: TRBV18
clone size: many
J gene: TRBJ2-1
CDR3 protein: CASSPPVGGSYNEQFF
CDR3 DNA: TGTGCCAGCTCACCACCAGTCGGGGGGTCCTACAATGAGCAGTTCTTC

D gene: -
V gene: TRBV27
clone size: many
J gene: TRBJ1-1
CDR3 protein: CASSFDPLGGTEAFF
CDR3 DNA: TGTGCCAGCAGTTTTGACCCCCTGGGAGGCACTGAAGCTTTCTTT

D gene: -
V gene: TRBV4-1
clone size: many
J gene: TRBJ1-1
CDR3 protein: CASSQDPRDGGMNTEAFF
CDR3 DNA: TGCGCCAGCAGCCAAGATCCCCGGGACGGGGGAATGAACACTGAAGCTTTCTTT

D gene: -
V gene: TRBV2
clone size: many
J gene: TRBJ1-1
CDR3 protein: CASSEGGPEAFF
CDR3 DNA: TGTGCCAGCAGTGAAGGGGGGCCTGAAGCTTTCTTT

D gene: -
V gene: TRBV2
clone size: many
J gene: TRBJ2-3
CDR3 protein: CASSGEGEAEPDTQYF
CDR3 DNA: TGTGCCAGCAGTGGAGAGGGGGAAGCGGAACCGGATACGCAGTATTTT

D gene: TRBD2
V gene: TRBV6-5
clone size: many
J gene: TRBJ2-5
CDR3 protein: CASSWGLAGGQETQYF
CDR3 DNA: TGTGCCAGCAGTTGGGGACTAGCGGGAGGACAAGAGACCCAGTACTTC

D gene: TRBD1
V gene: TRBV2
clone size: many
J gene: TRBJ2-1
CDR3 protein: CASQEIGQGSYNEQFF
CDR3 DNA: TGTGCCAGCCAGGAAATAGGACAGGGCTCCTACAATGAGCAGTTCTTC

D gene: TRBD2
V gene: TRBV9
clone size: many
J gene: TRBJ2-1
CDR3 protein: CASSIRLAGYNEQFF
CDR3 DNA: TGTGCCAGCAGCATCCGACTAGCGGGCTACAATGAGCAGTTCTTC

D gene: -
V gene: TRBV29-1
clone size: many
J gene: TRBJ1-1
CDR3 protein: CSVEDHRRNTEAFF
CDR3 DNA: TGCAGCGTTGAAGATCACAGGAGGAACACTGAAGCTTTCTTT

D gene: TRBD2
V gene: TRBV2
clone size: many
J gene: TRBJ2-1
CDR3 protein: CASSAGLAGVNEQFF
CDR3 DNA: TGTGCCAGCAGCGCGGGACTAGCGGGAGTAAATGAGCAGTTCTTC

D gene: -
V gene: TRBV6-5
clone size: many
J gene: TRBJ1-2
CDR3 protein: CASRQGSYGYTF
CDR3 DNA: TGTGCCAGCAGACAGGGAAGCTATGGCTACACCTTC

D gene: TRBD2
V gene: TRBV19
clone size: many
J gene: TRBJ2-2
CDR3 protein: CASSIDRVAGVQRELFF
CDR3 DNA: TGTGCCAGTAGTATAGATCGAGTAGCGGGAGTTCAAAGGGAGCTGTTTTTT

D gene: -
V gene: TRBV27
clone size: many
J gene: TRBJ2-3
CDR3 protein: CASSLFADSTDTQYF
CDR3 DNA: TGTGCCAGCAGTTTATTTGCAGATAGCACAGATACGCAGTATTTT